This T cell receptor beta chain came from a study of T cells after yellow fever vaccination. TCR cDNA was made by 5'RACE template switching, adding a universal primer site and UMIs. TCRdb re-called the 5' RACE reads with MiXCR, one entry per CDR3 protein. The sample includes about 20,000 distinct CDR3 sequences, around 5.5% of them seen just once. This clonotype came up many times. The CDR3 runs 16 residues. Trimming stripped 6 bases from V and 0 bases from J, with 15 bases between. The rearrangement joins TRBV12-3 or TRBV12-4 to TRBJ1-5, with D perhaps matching TRBD1 (5 bases). The source material was PBMCs, either bulk or a sorted T-cell subset (CD4+, CD8+, memory, or dextramer-sorted; not recorded which), sampled 45 days after the first yellow fever vaccination. The receptor's source is a man aged 18 to 35 who received the YFV17D yellow fever vaccine. CDR3 protein: CASSYGDENSNQPQHF. CDR3 DNA sequence: TGTGCCAGCAGCTATGGGGACGAAAATAGCAATCAGCCCCAGCATTTT.